The 29 T cell receptor beta chains below all came from one sample that was sequenced in a study of CD8+ T cells in alopecia areata. After isolation, RNA underwent reverse transcription to generate cDNA as the sequencing template. Some clones are missing from TCRdb's copy, which holds only in-frame ones; the method was immunoSEQ multiplex PCR. The data show some 150,000 clones, roughly four fifths seen once. This sample's treatment: oral pan-JAK inhibitor, 5-10 mg twice daily. Sequences were derived from CD8+ T cells sorted from blood, sampled at week 4, from a patient treated with tofacitinib. The source is a human donor with alopecia areata.

The genes are TRBV30 and TRBJ1-5; D is unclear. CDR3 size: 14 residues. Trimming removed 0 bases from V and 4 bases from J, with 10 bases in between. Germline CDR1 is GTSNPN and CDR2 is SVGIG (reference sequence). CDR3 sequence reads: CAWSVGTANQPQHF. CDR3 in DNA: TGTGCCTGGAGTGTGGGAACAGCAAATCAGCCCCAGCATTTT.

The chain links TRBV29-1 to TRBJ2-5; 9 nucleotides agree with TRBD1. The ends lost 1 base at V and 11 bases at J; junction bases unmatched: 11. The CDR3 loop spans 14 amino acids. Germline lookup yields CDR1 SQVTM and CDR2 ANQGSEA. The CDR3 nucleotides are TGCAGCGTTGAAGCGGGACAGGGAATAAGGGAGCAGTACTTC. It is translated as CSVEAGQGIREQYF.

The gene calls are TRBV7-6 and TRBJ2-5; 7 nucleotides agree with TRBD1. The junction had 14 bases not matched to a gene; V was cut back by 5 bases and J by 5 bases. This CDR3 is 16 amino acids long. The V gene's germline CDR1 is SGHVS and CDR2 FNYEAQ. CDR3 protein: CASSPTRQGGRETQYF. In nucleotides, the CDR3 is TGTGCCAGCAGCCCGACTCGACAGGGCGGAAGGGAGACCCAGTACTTC. The full variable domain, its missing parts supplied by reference TRBV7-6 and TRBJ2-5, is GAGVSQSPRYKVTKRGQDVALRCDPISGHVSLYWYRQALGQGPEFLTYFNYEAQQDKSGLPNDRFSAERPEGSISTLTIQRTEQRDSAMYRCASSPTRQGGRETQYFGPGTRLLVL.

The chain combines TRBV30 with TRBJ2-4; D not certain. The CDR3 totals 11 residues. Trimming pared 1 base from V and 16 bases from J, leaving 14 bases between. The germline V gene has CDR1 GTSNPN and CDR2 SVGIG (reference sequence). CDR3 sequence: CAWSAGPVNYF. CDR3 nucleotide sequence: TGTGCCTGGAGTGCTGGGCCCGTGAATTACTTC.

The CDR3 sequence: CASSRTLDRGPEAFF. In DNA form, the CDR3 reads TGCGCCAGCAGCCGAACCTTGGACAGGGGGCCAGAAGCTTTCTTT. This chain connects TRBV4-1 to TRBJ1-1; 11 nucleotides match TRBD1. CDR1 is MGHRA and CDR2 is YSYEKL in the germline V gene. The trim removed 4 bases at V and 8 bases at J, leaving 9 bases unmatched. There are 15 residues in the CDR3.

This chain uses TRBV11-2 with TRBJ1-2, with D perhaps TRBD1 (6 bases). Germline-derived CDR1 and CDR2 are SGHAT and FQNNGV. V lost 5 bases to trimming and J lost 7 bases, with 32 bases between them. The CDR3 is 19 residues long. CDR3 region: CASSPLNPSHTGRASGYTF. The CDR3 nucleotides are TGTGCCAGCAGCCCGCTCAACCCCAGTCATACAGGGAGAGCCAGTGGCTACACCTTC.

The chain combines TRBV4-3 with TRBJ2-7; the D gene is possibly TRBD2 (6 bases). V shed 0 bases and J shed 7 bases, with 16 bases lying between them. The CDR3 sequence is 15 residues long. Germline CDR1 LGHNA, CDR2 YSLEER. Here the CDR3 DNA reads TGCGCCAGCAGCCAAGACTGGACTACCGGCAGGGAGCAGTACTTC. Its protein product is CASSQDWTTGREQYF.

This clone was observed a handful of times. The V call is TRBV15, the J call TRBJ1-1, with D tentatively TRBD1 (5 bases). Germline V gene lookup returns CDR1 LNHNV and CDR2 YYDKDF (reference sequence). This CDR3 has 14 amino acids. Trimming took 0 bases from V and 8 from J, leaving 13 bases between them. CDR3 loop: CATSREKGAWEAFF. CDR3 coding DNA: TGTGCCACCAGCAGAGAAAAAGGGGCTTGGGAAGCTTTCTTT.

This clone was detected only once. The chain joins TRBV29-1 to TRBJ2-7; tentative D call: TRBD1 (6 bases). This CDR3 contains 12 residues. V shed 4 bases and J shed 2 bases, with 9 bases lying between them. Germline values: CDR1 SQVTM, CDR2 ANQGSEA. Here the CDR3 reads CSVADSTYEQYF. The DNA of the CDR3 is TGCAGCGTTGCGGACAGCACCTACGAGCAGTACTTC.

This clone was counted a single time. This chain joins TRBV19 and TRBJ2-7, with 7 bases that match TRBD1. V lost 1 base and J lost 5; bases outside the gene matches: 2. Germline CDR1 is LNHDA and CDR2 is SQIVND (reference sequence). CDR3 length equals 13 residues. CDR3: CASSIGQGHEQYF. In nucleotides, the CDR3 is TGTGCCAGTAGTATAGGACAGGGCCACGAGCAGTACTTC.

The chain has TRBV7-9 and TRBJ1-6; no definite D call. The V end was cut by 5 bases, the J end by 8 bases, with 10 bases between. CDR3 length: 13 amino acids. The germline V gene has CDR1 SEHNR and CDR2 FQNEAQ (reference sequence). CDR3 nucleotide sequence: TGTGCCAGCAGCCCACCCCCAGATTCACCCCTCCACTTT. Translated, it gives CASSPPPDSPLHF.

The chain is built from TRBV4-1 and TRBJ2-1; maybe TRBD2 (5 bases). V lost 9 bases, J lost 5 bases, and 23 bases lay in between. Germline CDR1 is MGHRA and CDR2 is YSYEKL. The CDR3 has 16 residues. The CDR3: CASSFREGLEDNEQFF. CDR3 nucleotides: TGCGCCAGTAGCTTTCGAGAAGGACTGGAAGACAATGAGCAGTTCTTC.

The chain is built from TRBV29-1 and TRBJ2-1; TRBD1 is a possible D gene (5 bases). V was clipped by 3 bases and J by 3 bases, with 12 bases between them. Germline V gene sequence: CDR1 SQVTM, CDR2 ANQGSEA. The CDR3 is made up of 14 amino acids. The CDR3 protein is CSVEETVIYNEQFF. CDR3 nucleotide sequence: TGCAGCGTTGAGGAGACAGTTATCTACAATGAGCAGTTCTTC.

There are a few counts of this clone. The chain combines TRBV6-6 with TRBJ2-3; either TRBD1 or TRBD2 may supply D (5 bases each). The CDR3 is made up of 14 amino acids. CDR1 and CDR2 from the germline V gene are MNHNY and SVGAGI (reference sequence). Trimming took off 2 bases at V and 5 bases at J, with 11 bases between the two ends. CDR3 bases: TGTGCCAGCAGTTACGGGGGAAGCGTAGATACGCAGTATTTT. Protein: CASSYGGSVDTQYF.

The chain couples TRBV4-1 to TRBJ2-5; D is ambiguous. The CDR3 totals 15 residues. CDR1 MGHRA and CDR2 YSYEKL come from the germline V gene. V was shortened by 4 bases and J by 1 base, with 13 bases between the two germline ends. DNA for the CDR3: TGCGCCAGCAGCCGCCTCCTCTCCACCCAAGAGACCCAGTACTTC. Translation: CASSRLLSTQETQYF.

V gene TRBV11-2 combines with J gene TRBJ1-1, with D perhaps TRBD1 (5 bases). From germline, CDR1 is SGHAT and CDR2 FQNNGV. Trimming left V 4 bases short and J 5 bases short, with 14 bases between. This CDR3 region has 14 residues. The CDR3 is CASSSGPWGTEAFF. The CDR3, as DNA: TGTGCCAGCAGCTCGGGGCCTTGGGGAACTGAAGCTTTCTTT. The full variable domain, completed using reference TRBV11-2 and TRBJ1-1, is EAGVAQSPRYKIIEKRQSVAFWCNPISGHATLYWYQQILGQGPKLLIQFQNNGVVDDSQLPKDRFSAERLKGVDSTLKIQPAKLEDSAVYLCASSSGPWGTEAFFGQGTRLTVV.

The rearrangement joins TRBV6-5 to TRBJ1-2, with 7 bases that match TRBD1. Germline loops: CDR1 MNHEY, CDR2 SVGAGI. This CDR3 is built from 12 residues. Trimming took 8 bases from V and 2 from J; bases not matched to a gene: 2. The CDR3 is CASRQGNYGYTF. CDR3 coding DNA: TGTGCCAGCCGACAGGGAAACTATGGCTACACCTTC.

This rearrangement joins TRBV7-8 to TRBJ2-3; 8 bases align to TRBD2. This CDR3 comprises 16 residues. Germline lookup yields CDR1 SGHVS and CDR2 FQNEAQ. The trim removed 4 bases at V and 0 bases at J, leaving 6 bases unmatched. CDR3 sequence reads: CASSSPAGASTDTQYF. DNA for the CDR3: TGTGCCAGCAGCTCCCCAGCGGGGGCGAGCACAGATACGCAGTATTTT.

The chain uses TRBV6-5 and TRBJ2-3; 9 bases map to TRBD2. The CDR3 sequence is 14 residues long. V dropped 9 bases and J dropped 2; count of bases not matched to a gene: 6. The germline V gene encodes CDR1 MNHEY and CDR2 SVGAGI. The CDR3 nucleotides are TGTGCCAGACTGACTAGCGGTACCACAGATACGCAGTATTTT. Translated: CARLTSGTTDTQYF.

The CDR3 nucleotides are TGTGCCAGCAGTTACTTTCGGGGGTCGGACTACGAGCAGTACTTC. As protein: CASSYFRGSDYEQYF. The V call is TRBV6-5, the J call TRBJ2-7; possibly TRBD2 for D (6 bases). The CDR3 is made up of 15 amino acids. V shed 1 base and J shed 3 bases, with 13 bases lying between them. Germline lookup yields CDR1 MNHEY and CDR2 SVGAGI.

V usage is TRBV4-1 and J usage is TRBJ2-5, with 8 bases identical to TRBD1. Germline CDR1 MGHRA, CDR2 YSYEKL. The V gene end was trimmed by 4 bases and the J gene end by 14 bases; junction bases not matched to a gene: 3. The CDR3 is 10 amino acids. CDR3 protein: CASSPTGAYF. The CDR3 DNA reads as TGCGCCAGCAGCCCGACAGGGGCCTACTTC.

This chain uses TRBV4-1 with TRBJ2-5, with TRBD2 matching 8 bases. The V gene end was trimmed by 1 base and the J gene end by 1 base; junction bases not matched to a gene: 8. There are 17 residues in the CDR3. Germline lookup yields CDR1 MGHRA and CDR2 YSYEKL. The DNA for the CDR3 is TGCGCCAGCAGCCAAGCGGGCGCGCGGGGGGCCCAAGAGACCCAGTACTTC. Protein: CASSQAGARGAQETQYF.

J is TRBJ1-2 and V is TRBV6-4; 8 bases map to TRBD1. Germline V gives CDR1 MRHNA, CDR2 SNTAGT. The CDR3 length is 17 residues. The V gene end was trimmed by 3 bases and the J gene end by 4 bases; junction bases not matched to a gene: 13. The CDR3 sequence is CASSDTDRAYVIYGYTF. In DNA form, the CDR3 reads TGTGCCAGCAGTGATACGGACAGGGCCTATGTTATCTATGGCTACACCTTC.

The chain is built from TRBV28 and TRBJ2-1, with 8 bases fitting TRBD1. The CDR3 has 16 residues. From germline, CDR1 is MDHEN and CDR2 SYDVKM. The trim removed 4 bases at V and 8 bases at J, leaving 13 bases unmatched. The CDR3, as DNA: TGTGCCAGCAGTTCGGGAACCGGGACAGGTAAAGATGAGCAGTTCTTC. Translation: CASSSGTGTGKDEQFF.

The chain combines TRBV7-2 with TRBJ2-1; D uncertain. In germline, CDR1 is SGHTA, CDR2 FQGNSA. The V end lost 4 bases, the J end lost 6 bases, and 13 bases lay between the germline ends. This CDR3 is built from 14 residues. The CDR3 sequence: CASSWAGPRNEQFF. CDR3 nucleotides: TGTGCCAGCAGCTGGGCCGGGCCCCGCAATGAGCAGTTCTTC.

The gene calls are TRBV7-8 and TRBJ2-7; TRBD1 aligns across 8 bases. Germline CDR1 reads SGHVS; CDR2 reads FQNEAQ. CDR3 length: 16 amino acids. The ends lost 0 bases at V and 2 bases at J; junction bases unmatched: 6. CDR3 nucleotide sequence: TGTGCCAGCAGCTTAGCGAACTTCAGGGGGCCCTACGAGCAGTACTTC. It is translated as CASSLANFRGPYEQYF.

This chain connects TRBV4-1 to TRBJ1-5; D may be TRBD1 (5 bases). V was clipped by 1 base and J by 0 bases, with 7 bases between them. The CDR3 spans 15 residues. Germline-derived CDR1 and CDR2 are MGHRA and YSYEKL. The CDR3 is CASSQGQSSNQPQHF. Written as DNA, the CDR3 is TGCGCCAGCAGCCAAGGACAGTCTAGCAATCAGCCCCAGCATTTT.

This clone was found a few times. The same CDR3 also results from other DNA sequences found in this sample. V usage is TRBV19 and J usage is TRBJ2-1; tentative D call: TRBD2 (6 bases). The length of the CDR3 is 15 residues. CDR1 and CDR2 (germline): LNHDA, SQIVND (reference sequence). V lost 5 bases, J lost 4 bases, and 15 bases lay in between. CDR3 nucleotide sequence: TGTGCCAGTAGTGTCTCCGGGACTTCTTACAATGAGCAGTTCTTC. Protein: CASSVSGTSYNEQFF.

In nucleotides, the CDR3 is TGTGCCAGCAGTGAAGCGCTGGACAGGGGTTACGAGCAGTACTTC. This codes for CASSEALDRGYEQYF. The chain joins TRBV2 to TRBJ2-7; 9 bases line up with TRBD1. The CDR3 totals 15 residues. Per the germline V gene, CDR1 is SNHLY and CDR2 is FYNNEI. With V trimmed by 0 bases and J by 4 bases, 4 bases remained unmatched.